This T cell receptor beta chain was observed in a study of blood T cell repertoires in COVID-19. As for the study in general: From the United States, Italy and Spain came samples of acute and convalescent COVID-19. PBMCs, B-cell-depleted T cells, or T cells provided the cDNA or gDNA that made up the material.

Germline V gives CDR1 SGHTA, CDR2 FQGNSA. The V gene end was trimmed by 5 bases and the J gene end by 3 bases; junction bases not matched to a gene: 0. The CDR3 consists of 14 residues. Methods used by the authors: It was from reference gene primer amplification that nucleated cell counts were estimated. The table came from immunoSEQ multiplex PCR; TCRdb's copy has only in-frame clones and leaves some out. From that table come the V and J calls and clone size; the DNA was used to work out D and trimming. Among approximately 210,000 clones, roughly 80% were seen once, and the ten largest hold more than 9%. Those enrolled in Seattle joined during active infection and were followed longitudinally afterward.

The rearrangement uses TRBV7-2 and TRBJ2-3; TRBD2 aligns across 12 bases. The sequence came from an elderly woman with COVID-19, enrolled during active disease. The sequencing sample was made of peripheral blood. The DNA of the CDR3 is TGTGCCAGCAGCACTAGCGGGAGGACAGATACGCAGTATTTT. It specifies CASSTSGRTDTQYF.